This TCR beta chain comes out of a study of T cell responses to AZD1222 COVID-19 vaccine. Study-wide findings and caveats: The donor cohort was predominantly white British with a female majority, and clonal diversity may have been underestimated.

Profiled with immunoSEQ multiplex PCR; TCRdb holds only in-frame clones, not every one. Of fewer than 110,000 clones in the sample, 90% are singletons; the top ten hold approximately 1.2%. As to this clone: What it recognizes is unknown.

This CDR3 comprises 16 residues. The clonotype originates from an adult in good health. The specimen comprised peripheral blood, sampled on day 0 of AZD1222 vaccination. V and J are TRBV1 and TRBJ2-7. TRBV1 is termed a pseudogene. The CDR3 nucleotides read TGCACCAGCAGCCAAGGGCCCGACACTATCCCCTACGAGCAGTACTTC. Its translation is CTSSQGPDTIPYEQYF.